Listed below are T cell receptor beta chains from one sample, sequenced in a study of PD-1 blockade in classical Hodgkin lymphoma. The protocol was immunoSEQ multiplex PCR, while the TCRdb copy is restricted to in-frame clones and leaves out a portion. The sample shows around 34,000 clones, around 90% of them seen only once. Sample: CD4+ T cells from blood, taken at baseline. The receptors stem from a human donor with classical Hodgkin lymphoma. CDR3s include the opening cysteine and the closing phenylalanine or tryptophan. A D gene is named only where the DNA matches it firmly. Size tells how often a clone was seen (once, few, many) or the class of an expanded clone, and some rows leave it out.

V gene: TRBV5-1; clone size: .; J gene: TRBJ2-7; D gene: .; CDR3 protein: CASSLGQPGNEQYF
V gene: TRBV4-2; clone size: few; J gene: TRBJ1-5; D gene: .; CDR3 protein: CASSPDGLSQPQHF
V gene: TRBV7-7; clone size: .; J gene: TRBJ1-4; D gene: .; CDR3 protein: CASSLAGVGEKLFF
V gene: TRBV29-1; clone size: .; J gene: TRBJ2-7; D gene: .; CDR3 protein: CSVVRAANSYEQYF
V gene: TRBV5-1; clone size: .; J gene: TRBJ2-5; D gene: .; CDR3 protein: CASSPGGGEETQYF
V gene: TRBV19; clone size: .; J gene: TRBJ1-5; D gene: .; CDR3 protein: CASSKIPGIYDQHF
V gene: TRBV18; clone size: .; J gene: TRBJ1-1; D gene: .; CDR3 protein: CASSPNREAAFF
V gene: TRBV11-2; clone size: .; J gene: TRBJ2-7; D gene: .; CDR3 protein: CASSLVLAPRSHYEQYF
V gene: TRBV11-2; clone size: .; J gene: TRBJ2-1; D gene: TRBD2; CDR3 protein: CASSLVLAGHNEQFF
V gene: TRBV7-9; clone size: .; J gene: TRBJ2-3; D gene: TRBD2; CDR3 protein: CASSLRLAERTDTQYF
V gene: TRBV9; clone size: .; J gene: TRBJ2-3; D gene: .; CDR3 protein: CASSVGLADTQYF
V gene: TRBV5-1; clone size: .; J gene: TRBJ2-1; D gene: TRBD2; CDR3 protein: CASSSGLAGNYNEQFF
V gene: TRBV5-1; clone size: once; J gene: TRBJ1-1; D gene: .; CDR3 protein: CASSLADGGHTEAFF
V gene: TRBV2; clone size: few; J gene: TRBJ2-1; D gene: TRBD2; CDR3 protein: CASSGGLAGAILQFF
V gene: TRBV18; clone size: .; J gene: TRBJ1-2; D gene: TRBD1; CDR3 protein: CASSPSGQGLDYTF
V gene: TRBV28; clone size: .; J gene: TRBJ2-3; D gene: TRBD2; CDR3 protein: CASSFPRGEGKADTQYF
V gene: TRBV19; clone size: .; J gene: TRBJ2-2; D gene: TRBD2; CDR3 protein: CASSIDWTSGVWTGELFF
V gene: TRBV27; clone size: .; J gene: TRBJ1-1; D gene: .; CDR3 protein: CASSRGTEAFF
V gene: TRBV30; clone size: .; J gene: TRBJ2-6; D gene: TRBD2; CDR3 protein: CAWSVGPTRGLATKGGANVLTF
V gene: TRBV10-2; clone size: .; J gene: TRBJ2-3; D gene: .; CDR3 protein: CASLQASSTDTQYF
V gene: TRBV5-1; clone size: .; J gene: TRBJ2-7; D gene: TRBD2; CDR3 protein: CASSPGLAGGDEQYF
V gene: TRBV11-1; clone size: .; J gene: TRBJ2-7; D gene: TRBD2; CDR3 protein: CASRGLAGVSEQYF
V gene: TRBV27; clone size: .; J gene: TRBJ2-1; D gene: .; CDR3 protein: CASRLGIF